The 10 T cell receptor beta chains listed next were all sequenced from one sample in a study of shared clonotypes between healthy human individuals. Clones were read by immunoSEQ multiplex PCR, and TCRdb kept only the in-frame ones, dropping some. This table holds about 1.1 million clones, about 80% found once. The specimen was memory CD4+ T cells from PBMCs. Subset of the sample: CD45RA-negative fraction. Receptor source: a man in his late teens or twenties in good health. Some clones in this sample may be carry-over from other donors' samples.

The J gene is TRBJ1-2, the V gene TRBV7-2, with D tentatively TRBD1 (6 bases). CDR3 size: 14 residues. V dropped 5 bases and J dropped 7 bases, with 17 bases sitting between them. Germline V gene sequence: CDR1 SGHTA, CDR2 FQGNSA. CDR3 in DNA: TGTGCCAGCAGCCCAGGGGAGGGTTGGAGTGGCTACACCTTC. Its protein product is CASSPGEGWSGYTF.

The V call is TRBV7-3, the J call TRBJ2-1; possibly TRBD1 for D (5 bases). V shed 1 base and J shed 0 bases, with 13 bases lying between them. This CDR3 region has 17 residues. CDR1 and CDR2 (germline): SGHTA, FQGTGA. The CDR3 sequence is CASSLMGRASSYNEQFF. In nucleotides, the CDR3 is TGTGCCAGCAGCTTAATGGGCAGGGCGAGCTCCTACAATGAGCAGTTCTTC.

This clone was recorded a few times. J is TRBJ2-7 and V is TRBV5-4, with a possible D match to TRBD2 (5 bases). Per germline, CDR1 SGHNT and CDR2 YYREEE (reference sequence). This CDR3 comprises 15 residues. Trimming took off 2 bases at V and 0 bases at J, with 12 bases between the two ends. CDR3 sequence (DNA): TGTGCCAGCAGCTTACGCCGGGGAAGCTCCTACGAGCAGTACTTC. Translated, it gives CASSLRRGSSYEQYF.

This clone was observed a few times. V and J are TRBV6-5 and TRBJ1-1; possible D gene TRBD1, 6 bases. Looked up from germline, CDR1 is MNHEY and CDR2 is SVGAGI. Deletions cut 5 bases from V and 6 bases from J, with 19 bases between. CDR3 length: 15 residues. The chain's CDR3 is CASSRQQGFRSEAFF. CDR3 nucleotide sequence: TGTGCCAGCAGTCGCCAACAGGGTTTTAGGTCTGAAGCTTTCTTT.

The V and J genes are TRBV19 and TRBJ1-5; 7 nucleotides match TRBD1. After removal of 6 bases from V and 0 bases from J, the junction contained 8 bases not matched to a gene. The CDR3 totals 16 residues. The germline V gene has CDR1 LNHDA and CDR2 SQIVND (reference sequence). The CDR3 spells CASRMGQLYSNQPQHF. Written as DNA, the CDR3 is TGTGCCAGTAGAATGGGACAGTTGTATAGCAATCAGCCCCAGCATTTT.

V usage is TRBV14 and J usage is TRBJ1-5; D possibly corresponds to TRBD1 (6 bases). The CDR3 loop spans 14 amino acids. Per germline, CDR1 SGHDN and CDR2 FVKESK. V lost 1 base and J 2 bases, leaving 6 bases between the germline ends. The CDR3 reads CASSQGQGNQPQHF. In DNA, the CDR3 is TGTGCCAGCAGCCAAGGACAGGGCAATCAGCCCCAGCATTTT.

The chain joins TRBV18 to TRBJ2-1; 11 bases match TRBD2. Germline V lookup: CDR1 KGHSH, CDR2 LQKENI. The CDR3 sequence is 13 residues long. V lost 5 bases to trimming and J lost 6 bases; unmatched junction nucleotides: 0. The CDR3 DNA reads as TGTGCCAGCTCAGGGACTAGCGGCAATGAGCAGTTCTTC. Protein product: CASSGTSGNEQFF.

The chain is built from TRBV7-8 and TRBJ1-1; unclear D gene. CDR3 length: 16 amino acids. CDR1 and CDR2 from the germline V gene are SGHVS and FQNEAQ. Trimming left V 1 base short and J 2 bases short, with 14 bases between. CDR3 sequence (DNA): TGTGCCAGCAGCTTAGTAGAGGGTGTCCTAAACACTGAAGCTTTCTTT. Translating gives CASSLVEGVLNTEAFF.

The chain joins TRBV7-8 to TRBJ1-1; D possibly corresponds to TRBD1 (6 bases). The V gene lost 2 bases and the J gene lost 5 bases, with 15 bases spanning the gap. The CDR3 loop spans 15 amino acids. CDR1 and CDR2 from the germline V gene are SGHVS and FQNEAQ. The CDR3 loop reads CASSLSVTGWTEAFF. Here the CDR3 DNA reads TGTGCCAGCAGCTTAAGCGTGACAGGTTGGACTGAAGCTTTCTTT.

This chain uses TRBV2 with TRBJ1-5; no definite D call. With 10 bases removed from V and 4 bases from J, the gap between germline ends came to 17 bases. Germline CDR1 is SNHLY and CDR2 is FYNNEI. CDR3 length: 14 residues. CDR3 DNA: TGTGCCACCCAATCCGCTGCGGGGAATCAGCCCCAGCATTTT. As protein: CATQSAAGNQPQHF.